This is a list of T cell receptor beta chains from one sample in a study of blood T cell repertoires in COVID-19. Repertoires were generated with immunoSEQ multiplex PCR, while TCRdb's copy carries only in-frame clones and drops some. The sample shows fewer than 30,000 clones, under 80% of them seen only once. What was sequenced was peripheral blood. These receptors originate from a woman aged 65 to 85 with active or convalescent COVID-19. The CDR3 runs from the conserved cysteine through the conserved F or W. The D gene is left open where the match is weak. Only some rows state a clone size, as once, few, many or a class for expanded clones.

V gene,J gene,D gene,clone size,CDR3 DNA,CDR3 protein
TRBV28,TRBJ1-2,NA,NA,TGTGCCAGCAGTTTAAGGGGGTATGGCTACACCTTC,CASSLRGYGYTF
TRBV11-2,TRBJ1-5,NA,NA,TGTGCCAGCAGCCTGGTGGGCGGGGTTCAGCCCCAGCATTTT,CASSLVGGVQPQHF
TRBV5-4,TRBJ2-6,TRBD1,NA,TGTGCCAGCAGCTGGGCCACTAACAGGGGCTCTGGGGCCAACGTCCTGACTTTC,CASSWATNRGSGANVLTF
TRBV5-8,TRBJ2-5,NA,NA,TGTGCCAGCAGCTTGGAGGAGGGGAAGACCCAGTACTTC,CASSLEEGKTQYF
TRBV6-2/TRBV6-3,TRBJ2-7,NA,NA,TGTGCCAGCAGTTACTCGATTAGTTTTACAAGGAGGGGGCCCAACGAGCAGTACTTC,CASSYSISFTRRGPNEQYF
TRBV29-1,TRBJ2-1,NA,NA,TGCAGCGTTGCCCGCGGGGGCTTGGGCTCCTACAATGAGCAGTTCTTC,CSVARGGLGSYNEQFF
TRBV11-3,TRBJ2-1,TRBD2,NA,TGTGCCAGCAGCTTAGGGGGACTAGCGGCCTACAATGAGCAGTTCTTC,CASSLGGLAAYNEQFF
TRBV5-4,TRBJ1-1,NA,NA,TGTGCCAGCAGATTTGGGGGCCTCAATCAGAACACTGAAGCTTTCTTT,CASRFGGLNQNTEAFF
TRBV5-6,TRBJ2-7,TRBD1,NA,TGTGCCAGCAGCTGGGACAGGGGACGGCACGAGCAGTACTTC,CASSWDRGRHEQYF
TRBV3-1/TRBV3-2,TRBJ2-1,NA,few,TGTGCCAGCAGCCCAACGGGGACCTACAATGAGCAGTTCTTC,CASSPTGTYNEQFF
TRBV5-6,TRBJ2-1,NA,NA,TGTGCCAGCAGCTTCACGACTCATTACAATGAGCAGTTCTTC,CASSFTTHYNEQFF
TRBV28,TRBJ1-5,NA,NA,TGTGCCAGCAGTTTCCCGGGGGTTACCAATCAGCCCCAGCATTTT,CASSFPGVTNQPQHF
TRBV29-1,TRBJ1-1,NA,once,TGCAGCGTTGAAGATCTGGAGGGAGCTTTCTTT,CSVEDLEGAFF
TRBV2,TRBJ2-3,TRBD2,NA,TGTGCCAGCAGCAACCCGACTAGCGGGAGCACAGATACGCAGTATTTT,CASSNPTSGSTDTQYF
TRBV6-5,TRBJ2-5,TRBD1,few,TGTGCCAGCTATCCCGGGGCCCACCCCCAGGGGGCCCAGTACTTC,CASYPGAHPQGAQYF
TRBV18,TRBJ2-7,NA,NA,TGTGCCAGCTCTTCCGGATTCGGGAGACCTGGGGAGCAGTACTTC,CASSSGFGRPGEQYF
TRBV28,TRBJ1-3,NA,NA,TGTGCCAGCAGTCCCGTGGCCAGGGTCTCTGGAAACACCATATATTTT,CASSPVARVSGNTIYF
TRBV29-1,TRBJ2-1,TRBD1,medium-sized,TGCAGCGTAGTGACAGGGGGGGGTGAGCAGTTCTTC,CSVVTGGGEQFF
TRBV3-1/TRBV3-2,TRBJ1-4,TRBD1,NA,TGTGCCAGCAGCCAAGACCTCACAGGGGAGAATGAAAAACTGTTTTTT,CASSQDLTGENEKLFF
TRBV6-5,TRBJ1-1,NA,NA,TGTGCCAGCAGTTGGACCCGGGAGAACACTGAAGCTTTCTTT,CASSWTRENTEAFF
TRBV15,TRBJ2-1,NA,NA,TGTGCCACCAGCAGAGACCCACGGGGCTCCTACAATGAGCAGTTCTTC,CATSRDPRGSYNEQFF
TRBV6-1,TRBJ2-6,NA,NA,TGTGCCAGCAGTGAAGCGACTCGGGTTGGGGCCAACGTCCTGACTTTC,CASSEATRVGANVLTF
TRBV30,TRBJ1-2,NA,NA,TGTGCCAGCCGGGACACCTCTAACTATGGCTACACCTTC,CASRDTSNYGYTF
TRBV28,TRBJ2-1,TRBD2,few,TGTGCCAGCGGACTACTAGCGGGAGGGGGCAATGAGCAGTTCTTC,CASGLLAGGGNEQFF
TRBV19,TRBJ2-2,NA,NA,TGTGCCATGGGAGGAACCGGGGAGCTGTTTTTT,CAMGGTGELFF
TRBV12-3/TRBV12-4,TRBJ1-1,NA,NA,TGTGCCAGCAGTCTACGAATGAACACTGAAGCTTTCTTT,CASSLRMNTEAFF
TRBV3-1/TRBV3-2,TRBJ1-6,TRBD1,NA,TGTGCCAGCAGCCAAGGGGGGGGGACAGGTCGGTCACCCCTCCACTTT,CASSQGGGTGRSPLHF
TRBV7-3,TRBJ2-3,NA,NA,TGTGCCAGCAGCTTAAATGCGGGGGCTAGCACAGATACGCAGTATTTT,CASSLNAGASTDTQYF
TRBV5-4,TRBJ1-4,TRBD1,NA,TGTGCCAGCAGCCCAGGGGGCTTGAATGAAAAACTGTTTTTT,CASSPGGLNEKLFF
TRBV5-1,TRBJ1-1,NA,NA,TGCGCCAGCAGCTTGGTAGGGGGGAACACTGAAGCTTTCTTT,CASSLVGGNTEAFF
TRBV29-1,TRBJ1-5,TRBD1,NA,TGCAGCGCCGCACAGGGGGTCGGCAGGCCCCAGCATTTT,CSAAQGVGRPQHF
TRBV19,TRBJ2-6,NA,NA,TGTGCCAGTAGTATTACTTACGGGGCCAACGTCCTGACTTTC,CASSITYGANVLTF
TRBV7-9,TRBJ2-3,NA,NA,TGTGCCAGCAGCTTAGTCCAGGGGGCCTGGCGGGAGGGCCTAGATACGCAGTATTTT,CASSLVQGAWREGLDTQYF
TRBV5-1,TRBJ2-1,TRBD2,NA,TGCGCCAGCAGCTCAACCTCAGGGGGGACTAGCCGAGATGAGCAGTTCTTC,CASSSTSGGTSRDEQFF
TRBV28,TRBJ2-3,TRBD1,NA,TGTGCCAGCAGTTTTGGGTCCGGACAGGGGCCTTTTCGGACGCAGTATTTT,CASSFGSGQGPFRTQYF
TRBV6-2/TRBV6-3,TRBJ2-2,TRBD1,NA,TGTGCCAGCAGTTACGGTTCAATAAGTAGACAGGGCGGATTTGGCACCGGGGAGCTGTTTTTT,CASSYGSISRQGGFGTGELFF
TRBV2,TRBJ1-2,NA,few,TGTGCCAGCAGTGAGGCAGGGGTCTATGGCTACACCTTC,CASSEAGVYGYTF
TRBV9,TRBJ1-1,NA,NA,TGTGCCAGCAGCCGAAACAGGGAACCGAACGTGAACACTGAAGCTTTCTTT,CASSRNREPNVNTEAFF
TRBV9,TRBJ2-7,NA,NA,TGTGCCAGCAGCTTCCGGGACGGGGACTTGCAGTACTTC,CASSFRDGDLQYF
TRBV27,TRBJ2-1,NA,NA,TGTGCCAGCAGTTTAGAGGGCAGGACTTACAATGAGCAGTTCTTC,CASSLEGRTYNEQFF
TRBV7-8,TRBJ1-1,TRBD1,NA,TGTGCCAGCAGGCCGACAGGGACTGACACTGAAGCTTTCTTT,CASRPTGTDTEAFF
TRBV7-2,TRBJ2-3,TRBD2,NA,TGTGCCAGCAGCCACCCGGGAGGGGGTACGCAGTATTTT,CASSHPGGGTQYF
TRBV5-4,TRBJ2-1,TRBD1,NA,TGTGCCAGCAGCCCCGGGACAGGGGGCTCCTACAATGAGCAGTTCTTC,CASSPGTGGSYNEQFF
TRBV3-1/TRBV3-2,TRBJ2-7,NA,NA,TGTGCCAGCAGCAACATTTACGAGCAGTACTTC,CASSNIYEQYF
TRBV7-8,TRBJ1-1,TRBD1,NA,TGTGCCAGCAGCTCCCAGCCAGGGGGGGAAGCTTTCTTT,CASSSQPGGEAFF
TRBV6-2/TRBV6-3,TRBJ1-5,NA,NA,TGTGCCAGCAGTTACCCCGGGGAGGGTCATCAGCCCCAGCATTTT,CASSYPGEGHQPQHF
TRBV27,TRBJ1-2,NA,NA,TGTGCCAGCAGTTTATTCTCGACTACTAACTATGGCTACACCTTC,CASSLFSTTNYGYTF
TRBV7-6,TRBJ1-4,NA,NA,TGTGCCAGCAGCTCCAGGGATGGAGAAAAACTGTTTTTT,CASSSRDGEKLFF
TRBV5-6,TRBJ1-3,NA,NA,TGTGCCAGCAGCTTGGTCAGTTCTCCAGCGAACACCATATATTTT,CASSLVSSPANTIYF
TRBV10-3,TRBJ1-6,NA,few,TGTGCCATCAGGGCGGAGGGTACTTCACCCCTCCACTTT,CAIRAEGTSPLHF
TRBV5-1,TRBJ2-5,NA,once,TGCGCCAGCAGCTGGGGTCAGGCGGGTGAGACCCAGTACTTC,CASSWGQAGETQYF